This T cell receptor (beta chain) comes out of a study of graft-versus-host responses after intestinal transplantation. The study, taken as a whole, reports: GvH clones detected in recipient marrow included some appearing first in ileum or blood. When patients had graft-donor T cell macrochimerism, their allografts held high graft-versus-host to host-versus-graft clonal ratios.

Clones were sequenced by immunoSEQ multiplex PCR, and TCRdb holds only the in-frame ones, with some missing. The data hold tens of thousands of clones, with 75% to 95% observed a single time. This clone was recorded a few times. Its antigen is not identified. This same CDR3 is encoded by further DNA sequences in the sample. CDR3 length: 14 amino acids. V gave up 4 bases and J gave up 5 bases; unmatched junction bases: 7. Germline V gene lookup returns CDR1 LNHDA and CDR2 SQIVND (reference sequence). The starting material was unstimulated CD4+ T cells sorted from spleen or lymph node cells, obtained before intestinal transplant. V gene TRBV19 combines with J gene TRBJ1-2; 7 bases fit TRBD1. This sequence was found in a human donor who received an intestinal transplant. Here the CDR3 reads CASSNRGQGYGYTF. CDR3 nucleotide sequence: TGTGCCAGTAGTAACAGGGGCCAAGGGTATGGCTACACCTTC. Filled out from reference TRBV19 and TRBJ1-2, the complete variable domain reads DGGITQSPKYLFRKEGQNVTLSCEQNLNHDAMYWYRQDPGQGLRLIYYSQIVNDFQKGDIAEGYSVSREKKESFPLTVTSAQKNPTAFYLCASSNRGQGYGYTFGSGTRLTVV.